This T cell receptor (beta chain) stems from a study of PD-1 blockade in classical Hodgkin lymphoma. Study as a whole: Nivolumab was given intravenously to patients at 3 mg/kg every 2 weeks.

The protocol was immunoSEQ multiplex PCR, while the TCRdb copy is restricted to in-frame clones and leaves out a portion. The sample records tens of thousands of clones, roughly 70% being singletons. As for this clone: Its target is unknown.

The patients all showed relapse after autologous stem cell transplantation, while their brentuximab vedotin exposure varied. Notes on the study in general: CD8+ TCR diversity did not rise significantly by C4D1, unlike CD4+.

The clonotype was recovered from a human donor with classical Hodgkin lymphoma. The sample here was peripheral blood mononuclear cells (PBMCs), taken before the second cycle of nivolumab.

For the CDR3, the DNA is TGTGCCAGCCTCCCCAGAGGGACAGGGGACGACAATGAGCAGTTCTTC. This codes for CASLPRGTGDDNEQFF. This chain uses TRBV19 with TRBJ2-1; TRBD1 aligns across 10 bases. The CDR3 loop spans 16 amino acids. Germline V CDR1 and CDR2: LNHDA, SQIVND (reference sequence). V lost 9 bases to trimming and J lost 5 bases; unmatched junction nucleotides: 13.